The TCR beta chain described here comes from a study of blood T cell repertoires in COVID-19. Study overall: Specimens from acute and convalescent COVID-19 originated in the United States, Italy and Spain. PBMCs, B-cell-depleted T cells, or T cells were the source of the cDNA or gDNA that made up the material.

The data were produced by immunoSEQ multiplex PCR, yet TCRdb's version contains in-frame clones alone and is incomplete. The data contain approximately 400,000 clones, approximately 90% of them singletons. The participants were between about 18 and 90 years old and came from 24 US areas. Among Cohort 3 donors, those recovered had two negative PCRs, clearance, or symptom resolution. Trimming removed 4 bases at V and 6 bases at J, with 8 bases between. Germline V gene lookup returns CDR1 SGHDT and CDR2 YYEEEE. The CDR3 totals 13 residues. This rearrangement joins TRBV5-6 to TRBJ1-6; D not certain. This sequence was found in a woman between 18 and 29 years old who had recovered from COVID-19. Material: PBMCs or T cells enriched from blood (not recorded which). The CDR3 here is CASSLVPNSPLHF. CDR3 DNA: TGTGCCAGCAGCCTCGTCCCTAATTCACCCCTCCACTTT.